The 27 T cell receptor beta chains listed next were all sequenced from one sample in a study of blood T cell repertoires in COVID-19. Measured with immunoSEQ multiplex PCR; TCRdb has only the in-frame clones, and not every one. The data hold 390,000 or so clones, with 80% to 90% observed a single time. Sequencing was performed on PBMCs or T cells enriched from blood (not recorded which). The receptors were gathered from a man aged 18 to 35 who had recovered from COVID-19.

The chain joins TRBV10-3 to TRBJ2-7, with a tentative D call TRBD1 (6 bases). Trimming stripped 7 bases from V and 2 bases from J, with 12 bases between. CDR3 length: 13 amino acids. CDR1 is ENHRY and CDR2 is SYGVKD in the germline V gene. DNA for the CDR3: TGTGCCATCAAGTTGCAGGGGACCTACGAGCAGTACTTC. Translated: CAIKLQGTYEQYF.

The genes are TRBV15 and TRBJ2-5; 10 nucleotides line up with TRBD2. CDR1 and CDR2 (germline): LNHNV, YYDKDF (reference sequence). The CDR3 has 14 residues. With V trimmed by 8 bases and J by 3 bases, 6 bases remained unmatched. Here the CDR3 DNA reads TGTGCCACCTCCGCCGGACTAGCGGAAGAGACCCAGTACTTC. This gives the protein CATSAGLAEETQYF.

The CDR3 region is CASSLEGPTEAFF. The CDR3 DNA is TGTGCCAGCAGCCTTGAGGGCCCCACTGAAGCTTTCTTT. This chain connects TRBV7-2 to TRBJ1-1; D ambiguous. V shed 5 bases and J shed 4 bases, with 11 bases lying between them. This CDR3 is 13 amino acids long. Germline assignment: CDR1 SGHTA and CDR2 FQGNSA.

CDR3 bases: TGTGCCACCAGGAAAGGAACCCGGGGGAGGTCGCGGAACACTGAAGCTTTCTTT. Translating gives CATRKGTRGRSRNTEAFF. The V gene is TRBV15, the J gene TRBJ1-1, with a tentative D call TRBD1 (5 bases). The CDR3 spans 18 residues. Germline V lookup: CDR1 LNHNV, CDR2 YYDKDF (reference sequence). The ends were cut back, 6 bases at V and 1 base at J, with 24 bases in the middle.

The genes are TRBV5-1 and TRBJ2-1, with 9 bases fitting TRBD1. After removal of 6 bases from V and 7 bases from J, the junction contained 8 bases not matched to a gene. Germline V gene data show CDR1 as SGHRS and CDR2 as YFSETQ. This CDR3 has 14 amino acids. The CDR3 here is CASTHRDRVNEQFF. The CDR3 DNA follows: TGCGCCAGCACCCACCGGGACAGGGTAAATGAGCAGTTCTTC. Full variable domain (outside the CDR3, taken from reference TRBV5-1 and TRBJ2-1): KAGVTQTPRYLIKTRGQQVTLSCSPISGHRSVSWYQQTPGQGLQFLFEYFSETQRNKGNFPGRFSGRQFSNSRSEMNVSTLELGDSALYLCASTHRDRVNEQFFGPGTRLTVL.

The chain has TRBV19 and TRBJ2-5; D possibly corresponds to TRBD1 (6 bases). Between the trimmed V and J ends, which lost 5 bases and 2 bases, there was a span of 15 bases. CDR1 is LNHDA and CDR2 is SQIVND in the germline V gene (reference sequence). The CDR3 is made up of 15 amino acids. In DNA form, the CDR3 reads TGTGCCAGTAGTTGGGACATCGCGGAACAAGAGACCCAGTACTTC. Protein sequence: CASSWDIAEQETQYF.

The J gene is TRBJ1-5, the V gene TRBV12-3 or TRBV12-4; D is possibly TRBD1 (5 bases). This CDR3 comprises 10 residues. Trimming cost V 8 bases and J 11 bases, with 10 bases left between them. CDR3 amino acids: CASAGVAQHF. In DNA, the CDR3 is TGTGCCAGCGCGGGGGTAGCCCAGCATTTT.

The chain recombines TRBV2 with TRBJ1-3; possible D gene TRBD1, 6 bases. This CDR3 comprises 15 residues. Trimming left V 8 bases short and J 15 bases short, with 29 bases between. Looked up from germline, CDR1 is SNHLY and CDR2 is FYNNEI. CDR3: CASQNSPGQIGVQYF. CDR3 DNA sequence: TGTGCCAGCCAAAATTCCCCAGGACAGATCGGAGTCCAATATTTT. Full variable domain (outside the CDR3, taken from reference TRBV2 and TRBJ1-3): EPEVTQTPSHQVTQMGQEVILRCVPISNHLYFYWYRQILGQKVEFLVSFYNNEISEKSEIFDDQFSVERPDGSNFTLKIRSTKLEDSAMYFCASQNSPGQIGVQYFGEGSWLTVV.

CDR3 in amino acids: CATSDSVNGAQYF. Here the CDR3 DNA reads TGTGCCACCAGTGATTCAGTGAACGGGGCCCAGTACTTC. The chain carries TRBV24-1 and TRBJ2-5, with D possibly matching TRBD2 (5 bases). The V gene lost 2 bases and the J gene lost 9 bases, with 12 bases spanning the gap. CDR1 KGHDR and CDR2 SFDVKD come from the germline V gene. This CDR3 spans 13 amino acids.

This chain joins TRBV21-1 and TRBJ2-6; the D call in the table, TRBD1, was not verified against the DNA. TRBV21-1 is a pseudogene. This CDR3 region has 17 residues. CDR3 region: CASSKEHIHSGANVLTF. The CDR3 DNA follows: TGTGCCAGCAGCAAAGAACACATCCACTCTGGGGCCAACGTCCTGACTTTC.

The chain couples TRBV28 to TRBJ1-1, with TRBD1 matching 8 bases. Trimming removed 6 bases from V and 4 bases from J; junction bases left unmatched: 7. CDR1 is MDHEN, CDR2 SYDVKM, per germline. The CDR3 consists of 14 residues. The CDR3 protein is CASRTQGASTEAFF. Here the CDR3 DNA reads TGTGCCAGCAGAACGCAGGGGGCAAGCACTGAAGCTTTCTTT.

The chain employs TRBV9 and TRBJ1-3; 7 positions match TRBD1. The CDR3 is 19 amino acids. V was clipped by 0 bases and J by 0 bases; unmatched bases: 12. CDR1 SGDLS and CDR2 YYNGEE come from the germline V gene. The CDR3 protein is CASSVVGTAGSISGNTIYF. CDR3 coding DNA: TGTGCCAGCAGCGTAGTGGGGACAGCGGGCTCTATCTCTGGAAACACCATATATTTT.

The rearrangement links TRBV19 to TRBJ2-7, with 8 bases aligning to TRBD1. V lost 5 bases to trimming and J lost 5 bases; unmatched junction nucleotides: 14. The CDR3 covers 16 residues. Germline CDR1 reads LNHDA; CDR2 reads SQIVND (reference sequence). CDR3 nucleotide sequence: TGTGCCAGTAGTCTTAGCCGCGGACAGGGAATCAACGAGCAGTACTTC. It codes for CASSLSRGQGINEQYF. The full variable domain, rest sourced from reference TRBV19 and TRBJ2-7, is DGGITQSPKYLFRKEGQNVTLSCEQNLNHDAMYWYRQDPGQGLRLIYYSQIVNDFQKGDIAEGYSVSREKKESFPLTVTSAQKNPTAFYLCASSLSRGQGINEQYFGPGTRLTVT.

The chain joins TRBV7-3 to TRBJ1-1; TRBD1 might be the D (6 bases). Deletions cut 6 bases from V and 3 bases from J, with 11 bases between. Germline CDR1 reads SGHTA; CDR2 reads FQGTGA. This CDR3 is 13 amino acids long. The CDR3 protein is CASRRQADTEAFF. In nucleotides, the CDR3 is TGTGCCAGCAGACGACAGGCCGACACTGAAGCTTTCTTT.

The chain couples TRBV6-2 or TRBV6-3 to TRBJ1-5; tentative D call: TRBD1 (6 bases). V shed 0 bases and J shed 4 bases, with 16 bases lying between them. The CDR3 has 17 amino acids. Per the germline V gene, CDR1 is MNHEY and CDR2 is SVGEGT. CDR3 amino acids: CASSYSGAGASNQPQHF. CDR3 sequence (DNA): TGTGCCAGCAGTTACTCGGGGGCCGGGGCATCTAATCAGCCCCAGCATTTT.

As for this clone: The sample contains more than one DNA sequence encoding this CDR3. The chain carries TRBV3-1 (or the pseudogene TRBV3-2) and TRBJ1-1; perhaps TRBD1 as D (6 bases). CDR1 is LGHDT and CDR2 is YNNKEL in the germline V gene (reference sequence). CDR3 length equals 14 residues. The V and J ends lost 1 base and 3 bases respectively, with 9 bases between them. The CDR3 reads CASSQVEGDTEAFF. CDR3 in DNA: TGTGCCAGCAGCCAAGTCGAGGGGGACACTGAAGCTTTCTTT.

The chain is built from TRBV27 and TRBJ1-6, with D tentatively TRBD1 (6 bases). This CDR3 spans 15 amino acids. Per germline, CDR1 MNHEY and CDR2 SMNVEV (reference sequence). Deletions cut 3 bases from V and 6 bases from J, with 12 bases between. The CDR3 DNA reads as TGTGCCAGCAGTTTTTCACAGGGATTTAATTCACCCCTCCACTTT. It translates to CASSFSQGFNSPLHF.

V and J are TRBV6-5 and TRBJ2-3, with D perhaps matching TRBD1 (5 bases). The V end was cut by 4 bases, the J end by 4 bases, with 12 bases between. Germline V CDR1 and CDR2: MNHEY, SVGAGI. There are 14 residues in the CDR3. The chain's CDR3 is CASSFRERADTQYF. In nucleotides, the CDR3 is TGTGCCAGCAGTTTCAGGGAACGGGCAGATACGCAGTATTTT.

This clone was observed a few times. The chain carries TRBV5-5 and TRBJ2-7, with 8 bases matching TRBD1. The J segment lost 3 bases and the V segment lost 1 base, leaving 12 bases of the junction unmatched. The CDR3 contains 17 residues. The germline V gene encodes CDR1 SGHKS and CDR2 YYEKEE (reference sequence). The CDR3 spells CASSLSLPGQVYYEQYF. DNA of the CDR3: TGTGCCAGCAGCTTGTCTTTGCCGGGACAGGTATACTACGAGCAGTACTTC.

This clone was seen a single time. The chain recombines TRBV7-2 with TRBJ2-5, with D possibly TRBD1 on 5 matching bases. The CDR3 covers 17 residues. Germline CDR1 reads SGHTA; CDR2 reads FQGNSA. V lost 5 bases, J lost 3 bases, and 22 bases lay in between. The CDR3 loop is CASSPRTNPGSKETQYF. The CDR3 nucleotides are TGTGCCAGCAGCCCACGAACTAATCCAGGGTCGAAAGAGACCCAGTACTTC.

The V call is TRBV28, the J call TRBJ2-1, with D possibly being TRBD2 (5 bases). The germline V gene encodes CDR1 MDHEN and CDR2 SYDVKM. Trimming left V 6 bases short and J 0 bases short, with 6 bases between. CDR3 length: 13 amino acids. The CDR3, as DNA: TGTGCCAGCAGAGGGAGCTCCTACAATGAGCAGTTCTTC. As protein: CASRGSSYNEQFF.

The chain carries TRBV19 and TRBJ2-7; weak D call: TRBD1 (6 bases). Germline V gene lookup returns CDR1 LNHDA and CDR2 SQIVND (reference sequence). There are 14 residues in the CDR3. Trimming pared 5 bases from V and 3 bases from J, leaving 14 bases between. The CDR3 here is CASSFQGTLYEQYF. The CDR3 DNA sequence: TGTGCCAGTAGTTTCCAGGGGACCCTCTACGAGCAGTACTTC.

The CDR3 loop is CASRLKWTSGYTF. CDR3 bases: TGTGCCAGCAGACTGAAGTGGACTTCTGGCTACACCTTC. The V and J genes are TRBV6-5 and TRBJ1-2; D uncertain. CDR1 and CDR2 from the germline V gene are MNHEY and SVGAGI. This CDR3 comprises 13 residues. Trimming took 6 bases from V and 7 from J, leaving 15 bases between them.

The chain links TRBV11-3 to TRBJ2-2; 10 bases are a match to TRBD1. CDR1 and CDR2 (germline): SGHNT, YENEEA. The CDR3 length is 15 residues. V was pared by 5 bases and J by 3 bases, with 3 bases of the junction left unmatched. For the CDR3, the DNA is TGTGCCAGCAGCGCGGGACAGGGGCACACCGGGGAGCTGTTTTTT. As protein: CASSAGQGHTGELFF.

The chain recombines TRBV7-2 with TRBJ2-7; D may be TRBD1 (6 bases). V was clipped by 3 bases and J by 0 bases, with 15 bases between them. This CDR3 is 16 amino acids long. Looked up from germline, CDR1 is SGHTA and CDR2 is FQGNSA. Here the CDR3 reads CASSLPGTKSSYEQYF. In DNA, the CDR3 is TGTGCCAGCAGCTTGCCCGGGACAAAGAGCTCCTACGAGCAGTACTTC.

The chain uses TRBV2 and TRBJ1-1, with D unclear. This CDR3 comprises 13 residues. Trimming pared 2 bases from V and 5 bases from J, leaving 9 bases between. The germline V gene has CDR1 SNHLY and CDR2 FYNNEI. Here the CDR3 DNA reads TGTGCCAGCAGTGAACGCGAGGGAACTGAAGCTTTCTTT. Protein: CASSEREGTEAFF.

This sequence joins TRBV5-1 and TRBJ2-7; 12 nucleotides agree with TRBD2. This CDR3 comprises 15 residues. Per germline, CDR1 SGHRS and CDR2 YFSETQ. V lost 4 bases, J lost 3 bases, and 5 bases stayed unmatched. CDR3 in DNA: TGCGCCAGCAGCCGACTAGCGGGGGCCAGCTACGAGCAGTACTTC. Amino acids: CASSRLAGASYEQYF.